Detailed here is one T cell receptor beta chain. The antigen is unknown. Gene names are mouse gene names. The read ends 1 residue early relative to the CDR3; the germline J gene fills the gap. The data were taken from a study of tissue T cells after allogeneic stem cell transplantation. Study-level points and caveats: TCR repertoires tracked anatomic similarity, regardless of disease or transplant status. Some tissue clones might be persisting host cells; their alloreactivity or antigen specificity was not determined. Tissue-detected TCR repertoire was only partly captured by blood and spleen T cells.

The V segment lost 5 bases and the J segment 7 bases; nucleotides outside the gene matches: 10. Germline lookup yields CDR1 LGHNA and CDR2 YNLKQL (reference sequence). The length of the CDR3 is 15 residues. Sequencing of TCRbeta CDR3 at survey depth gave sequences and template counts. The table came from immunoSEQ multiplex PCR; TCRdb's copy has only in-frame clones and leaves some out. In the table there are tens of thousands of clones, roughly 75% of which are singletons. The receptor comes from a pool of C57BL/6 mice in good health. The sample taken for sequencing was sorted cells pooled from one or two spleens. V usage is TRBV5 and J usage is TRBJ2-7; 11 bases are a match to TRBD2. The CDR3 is CASSLPGTGGREQYF. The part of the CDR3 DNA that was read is TGTGCCAGCAGCTTGCCCGGGACTGGGGGAAGGGAACAGTAC.